The present entry profiles one T cell receptor (beta chain) with its context. Its target is unknown. The entry originates in a study of shared clonotypes between healthy human individuals. Looked up from germline, CDR1 is SGHNT and CDR2 is YENEEA. V was shortened by 6 bases and J by 8 bases, with 8 bases between the two germline ends. The CDR3 is made up of 11 amino acids. Positive CCR7 selection of CD45RO-negative cells yielded the naive CD8 cells, and terminally differentiated effector memory CD45RA+ cells were excluded. The assay was run at deep level. Produced via immunoSEQ multiplex PCR; TCRdb's table is partial and in-frame only. The data hold about 2.2 million clones, with around 93% observed a single time. Points from the study as a whole: Limited genetic and exposure-history diversity came from having few donors. Sharing of clonotypes among donors was expected to vary with sequencing depth. Shared clonotypes: about 5.3% naive CD4, under 4% naive CD8, 2.3% memory CD4, more than 0.3% memory CD8.

Material: naive CD8+ T cells from PBMCs. This clonotype originated in a man between 18 and 29 years old in good health. Some clones in this sample may be carry-over from other donors' samples. The chain is built from TRBV11-3 and TRBJ2-1, with D tentatively TRBD1 or TRBD2 (5 bases each). This CDR3 is CASRGRDEQFF. The CDR3 DNA sequence: TGTGCCAGCAGGGGGCGGGATGAGCAGTTCTTC.